One and the same sample provided the 13 T cell receptor beta chains below, sequenced in a study of beta chain features in type 1 diabetes. The authors reverse transcribed all of the isolated RNA, so sequencing captured expressed TCRB transcripts. Generated by immunoSEQ multiplex PCR, the TCRdb table keeps only in-frame clones and is missing some. The table lists fewer than 200,000 clones, about an eighth of them singletons. Source material: central memory CD4+ T cells from blood. The receptor set was obtained from a woman aged 18-29 years in good health.

With regard to this clone: In the same sample, other DNA sequences code for this CDR3. CDR3 region: CSGGTGDYEQYF. The CDR3 DNA is TGCAGCGGCGGGACGGGAGACTACGAGCAGTACTTC. This sequence joins TRBV29-1 and TRBJ2-7; D may be TRBD2 (6 bases). The CDR3 is 12 residues long. Germline values: CDR1 SQVTM, CDR2 ANQGSEA. V was cut by 7 bases and J by 3 bases, with 13 bases left in between.

This clone was picked up a small number of times. The chain has TRBV7-2 and TRBJ2-1; 9 bases align to TRBD2. The ends lost 0 bases at V and 7 bases at J; junction bases unmatched: 4. In germline, CDR1 is SGHTA, CDR2 FQGNSA. This CDR3 is built from 15 residues. The chain's CDR3 is CASSLALAGSNEQFF. The CDR3 DNA is TGTGCCAGCAGCTTAGCCCTAGCGGGAAGTAATGAGCAGTTCTTC.

This clone appeared a few times. This rearrangement joins TRBV30 to TRBJ1-2; D gene uncertain. CDR3 size: 12 residues. In germline, CDR1 is GTSNPN, CDR2 SVGIG (reference sequence). V lost 2 bases and J lost 8, with 12 bases in between. For the CDR3, the DNA is TGTGCCTGGAGTTTATCGGTCGGGGGCTACACCTTC. This sequence encodes CAWSLSVGGYTF.

This chain uses TRBV15 with TRBJ2-7, with D hard to call. V shed 0 bases and J shed 4 bases, with 13 bases lying between them. The CDR3 sequence is 15 residues long. CDR1 is LNHNV, CDR2 YYDKDF, per germline (reference sequence). As DNA, the CDR3 is TGTGCCACCAGCAGAGAAGTTCACAGCATGTACGAGCAGTACTTC. Translating it yields CATSREVHSMYEQYF.

A few counts support this clone. This chain links TRBV28 with TRBJ1-2; D uncertain. Trimming removed 6 bases from V and 2 bases from J, with 16 bases in between. Germline CDR1 and CDR2: MDHEN and SYDVKM. The CDR3 totals 15 residues. CDR3 sequence: CASRVQWALNYGYTF. CDR3 nucleotides: TGTGCCAGCAGAGTACAATGGGCCCTAAACTATGGCTACACCTTC.

The V call is TRBV13, the J call TRBJ2-7, with 8 bases lining up with TRBD2. CDR3 length equals 15 residues. The junction had 8 bases not matched to a gene; V was cut back by 4 bases and J by 3 bases. Germline CDR1 is PRHDT and CDR2 is FYEKMQ (reference sequence). CDR3: CASSYQAGVNYEQYF. CDR3 nucleotides: TGTGCCAGCAGCTACCAAGCGGGAGTTAACTACGAGCAGTACTTC.

This clone came up a few times. The chain carries TRBV25-1 and TRBJ2-5; D is uncertain. Trimming stripped 7 bases from V and 4 bases from J, with 13 bases between. This CDR3 spans 13 amino acids. Per the germline V gene, CDR1 is MGHDK and CDR2 is SYGVNS. CDR3 protein: CASTREVGETQYF. The CDR3 nucleotides are TGTGCCAGCACCCGAGAAGTTGGAGAGACCCAGTACTTC.

This clone has more than one count but fewer than ten. This chain uses TRBV7-9 with TRBJ1-1; D remains ambiguous. Between the trimmed V and J ends, which lost 5 bases and 11 bases, there was a span of 12 bases. Germline loops: CDR1 SEHNR, CDR2 FQNEAQ (reference sequence). CDR3 length equals 11 residues. CDR3 in amino acids: CASSLGRSAFF. The CDR3 DNA is TGTGCCAGCAGCCTGGGGAGGAGCGCTTTCTTT.

This CDR3 reads CSASQNQPQHF. For the CDR3, the DNA is TGCAGTGCTAGTCAAAATCAGCCCCAGCATTTT. The chain combines TRBV20-1 with TRBJ1-5, with D unresolved. V dropped 3 bases and J dropped 4 bases, with 4 bases sitting between them. The germline V gene has CDR1 DFQATT and CDR2 SNEGSKA (reference sequence). The CDR3 length is 11 residues.

The gene calls are TRBV5-1 and TRBJ2-1; TRBD1 aligns across 10 bases. CDR1 and CDR2 (germline): SGHRS, YFSETQ. The J segment lost 6 bases and the V segment lost 2 bases, leaving 8 bases of the junction unmatched. The CDR3 runs to 16 residues. DNA for the CDR3: TGCGCCAGCAGCTTATCGCCGGGACAGGGGTTCAATGAGCAGTTCTTC. It is translated as CASSLSPGQGFNEQFF.

This clone was counted a few times. Here the CDR3 reads CASSVGDRQLTFF. The CDR3 DNA is TGTGCCAGCAGCGTAGGGGACAGGCAGTTAACTTTCTTT. The chain employs TRBV9 and TRBJ1-1; 8 bases match TRBD1. With 0 bases clipped from V and 12 bases from J, the junction kept 7 bases outside the gene matches. The germline CDR1 and CDR2 sequences are SGDLS and YYNGEE. This CDR3 has 13 residues.

This clone was recorded once. The chain has TRBV19 and TRBJ2-5; possible D gene TRBD2, 6 bases. Germline CDR1 reads LNHDA; CDR2 reads SQIVND (reference sequence). This CDR3 contains 13 residues. Trimming shortened V by 4 bases and J by 5 bases, and 11 bases separated the two germline ends. CDR3 sequence reads: CASSTAGMETQYF. CDR3 bases: TGTGCCAGTAGTACTGCGGGGATGGAGACCCAGTACTTC.

The sample holds a few counts of this clone. This sequence joins TRBV2 and TRBJ1-5; D is ambiguous. Germline lookup yields CDR1 SNHLY and CDR2 FYNNEI. Trimming took 8 bases from V and 7 from J, leaving 15 bases between them. CDR3 length: 13 amino acids. This CDR3 is CASSAQPGQPQHF. The CDR3 nucleotides read TGTGCCAGCTCCGCACAGCCGGGACAGCCCCAGCATTTT.